This TCR beta chain was identified during a study of regulatory T cells in long-lasting Graves disease. At the level of the study: Persistence in Graves' disease required over 5 years of antithyroid drugs plus positive TSH receptor antibodies.

Assembly of TCR beta libraries relied on iRepertoire HTBI primers together with Arm-PCR of CDR3 regions. TCRdb re-called the multiplex PCR reads through MiXCR, storing one row per CDR3 protein. The sample carries 400,000 to 600,000 distinct CDR3 sequences, roughly 21% recorded once. This CDR3 has 13 residues. CDR1 is SGHRS and CDR2 is YFSETQ in the germline V gene. V lost 2 bases and J lost 6; bases outside the gene matches: 3. The sample holds many counts of this clonotype. The sample's time point: persistent/refractory GD, antithyroid drugs over 5 years with positive TRAb. PBMC-extracted RNA yielded the TCR library.

The chain carries TRBV5-1 and TRBJ1-2, with 8 bases identical to TRBD1. The material sequenced was peripheral blood mononuclear cells (PBMCs), taken when the disease was refractory, from a patient treated with antithyroid drugs. The clonotype comes from a female donor with Graves disease. For the CDR3, the DNA is TGCGCCAGCAGCTTCAGGACAGGGAATGGCTACACCTTC. Translation gives CASSFRTGNGYTF.